This TCR beta chain was retrieved from a study of blood T cell repertoires in COVID-19. V lost 1 base, J lost 4 bases, and 8 bases lay in between. There are 15 residues in the CDR3. Per germline, CDR1 SGHTA and CDR2 FQGNSA. TCRdb's copy holds only in-frame clones and misses some; the assay was immunoSEQ multiplex PCR. This table holds about 210,000 clones, about 86% found once. The chain carries TRBV7-2 and TRBJ1-6, with D uncertain. This TCR was sampled from a woman in her 50s with acute COVID-19. The sequenced material came from PBMCs or T cells enriched from blood (not recorded which). The CDR3 bases are TGTGCCAGCAGCTTAGACCCGGTTTATAATTCACCCCTCCACTTT. This codes for CASSLDPVYNSPLHF.